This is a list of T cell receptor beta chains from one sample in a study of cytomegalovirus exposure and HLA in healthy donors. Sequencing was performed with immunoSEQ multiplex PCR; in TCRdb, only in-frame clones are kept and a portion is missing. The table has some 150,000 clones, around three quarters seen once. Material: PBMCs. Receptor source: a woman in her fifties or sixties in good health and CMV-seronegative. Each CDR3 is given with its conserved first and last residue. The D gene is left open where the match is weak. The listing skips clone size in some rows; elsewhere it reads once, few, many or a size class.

CDR3: CASSHGGRVYNEQFF
DNA: TGTGCCAGCAGTCATGGCGGGAGGGTTTACAATGAGCAGTTCTTC
V: TRBV28
D: TRBD2
J: TRBJ2-1
size: .

CDR3: CASSSGRTYNSPLHF
DNA: TGTGCCAGCAGCTCAGGGAGGACCTATAATTCACCCCTCCACTTT
V: TRBV6-6
D: .
J: TRBJ1-6
size: .

CDR3: CASSSSPTGVYEQYF
DNA: TGTGCCAGCAGCTCCTCCCCCACAGGGGTCTACGAGCAGTACTTC
V: TRBV9
D: TRBD1
J: TRBJ2-7
size: .

CDR3: CAIRGTGETFGEQYF
DNA: TGTGCCATCAGGGGGACAGGGGAGACTTTTGGCGAGCAGTACTTC
V: TRBV10-3
D: TRBD1
J: TRBJ2-7
size: .

CDR3: CASSLALAGDIDEQFF
DNA: TGTGCCAGCAGCTTAGCCCTAGCGGGAGATATTGATGAGCAGTTCTTC
V: TRBV7-2
D: TRBD2
J: TRBJ2-1
size: .

CDR3: CASSLVATSDGELFF
DNA: TGCGCCAGCAGCTTGGTAGCGACTAGCGACGGGGAGCTGTTTTTT
V: TRBV5-1
D: TRBD2
J: TRBJ2-2
size: .

CDR3: CASSELLTGMNTEAFF
DNA: TGTGCCAGCAGTGAACTCTTGACAGGGATGAACACTGAAGCTTTCTTT
V: TRBV6-1
D: TRBD1
J: TRBJ1-1
size: .

CDR3: CASSSYSYNEQFF
DNA: TGTGCCAGCAGTTCTTACTCCTACAATGAGCAGTTCTTC
V: TRBV27
D: .
J: TRBJ2-1
size: few

CDR3: CASKGGGAYNEQFF
DNA: TGTGCCAGCAAGGGCGGGGGGGCCTACAATGAGCAGTTCTTC
V: TRBV5-6
D: TRBD2
J: TRBJ2-1
size: .

CDR3: CASSQDITWTGRDQPQHF
DNA: TGCGCCAGCAGCCAAGATATAACCTGGACAGGGAGGGATCAGCCCCAGCATTTT
V: TRBV4-3
D: TRBD1
J: TRBJ1-5
size: once

CDR3: CASSSWTGNNEKLFF
DNA: TGTGCCAGCAGTTCGTGGACAGGGAATAATGAAAAACTGTTTTTT
V: TRBV6-5
D: TRBD1
J: TRBJ1-4
size: .

CDR3: CASSAAGTSGANTQYF
DNA: TGTGCCAGCAGCGCGGCCGGGACTAGCGGGGCCAATACGCAGTATTTT
V: TRBV9
D: TRBD2
J: TRBJ2-3
size: .

CDR3: CASSQETSGYTF
DNA: TGCGCCAGCAGCCAAGAAACGAGCGGCTACACCTTC
V: TRBV4-3
D: .
J: TRBJ1-2
size: .

CDR3: CASSSYPGQGNEKLFF
DNA: TGTGCCAGCAGCTCCTATCCGGGACAGGGTAATGAAAAACTGTTTTTT
V: TRBV7-9
D: TRBD1
J: TRBJ1-4
size: few

CDR3: CASSKALRLAVESYEQYF
DNA: TGTGCCAGCAGCAAAGCCCTCAGACTAGCGGTCGAATCCTACGAGCAGTACTTC
V: TRBV21-1
D: .
J: TRBJ2-7
size: .

CDR3: CAIRGLAGDTQYF
DNA: TGTGCCATCAGGGGACTAGCGGGAGATACGCAGTATTTT
V: TRBV10-3
D: TRBD2
J: TRBJ2-3
size: .

CDR3: CASSKISDRGFDEQFF
DNA: TGTGCCAGTAGTAAAATCTCGGATCGCGGATTCGATGAGCAGTTCTTC
V: TRBV19
D: .
J: TRBJ2-1
size: .

CDR3: CASSPRLRQGDNQPQHF
DNA: TGTGCCAGCAGCCCCAGACTGAGACAGGGTGACAATCAGCCCCAGCATTTT
V: TRBV9
D: TRBD1
J: TRBJ1-5
size: .

CDR3: CASSPTRGEGRSYEQYF
DNA: TGTGCCAGCAGCCCCACAAGGGGGGAGGGGAGGTCCTACGAGCAGTACTTC
V: TRBV7-2
D: .
J: TRBJ2-7
size: few

CDR3: CASSQKLAEMQYF
DNA: TGTGCCAGCAGCCAAAAGCTAGCGGAGATGCAGTATTTT
V: TRBV4-2
D: TRBD2
J: TRBJ2-3
size: .

CDR3: CASSKGTSLDTQYF
DNA: TGTGCCAGTAGTAAGGGGACTAGTCTAGATACGCAGTATTTT
V: TRBV19
D: TRBD2
J: TRBJ2-3
size: once

CDR3: CASSPGGGGYGYTF
DNA: TGTGCCAGCAGCCCAGGTGGGGGAGGCTATGGCTACACCTTC
V: TRBV25-1
D: .
J: TRBJ1-2
size: .

CDR3: CASSSGWRNQPQHF
DNA: TGTGCCAGCAGCTCAGGGTGGCGCAATCAGCCCCAGCATTTT
V: TRBV5-8
D: .
J: TRBJ1-5
size: few

CDR3: CSVERILNTEAFF
DNA: TGCAGCGTTGAGCGGATTTTGAACACTGAAGCTTTCTTT
V: TRBV29-1
D: .
J: TRBJ1-1
size: .

CDR3: CASSGTPVQGYTF
DNA: TGTGCCAGCAGCGGGACACCTGTGCAGGGCTACACCTTC
V: TRBV2
D: .
J: TRBJ1-2
size: .

CDR3: CASSGSLSSGDTQYF
DNA: TGTGCCAGCAGCGGGTCCTTATCGTCAGGAGATACGCAGTATTTT
V: TRBV9
D: .
J: TRBJ2-3
size: .

CDR3: CASSLGVASSYNEQFF
DNA: TGTGCCAGCAGCTTAGGAGTCGCTAGCTCCTACAATGAGCAGTTCTTC
V: TRBV7-2
D: .
J: TRBJ2-1
size: .

CDR3: CASSYLGLAGGGEQFF
DNA: TGTGCCAGCAGTTACTTGGGACTAGCGGGAGGGGGTGAGCAGTTCTTC
V: TRBV6-6
D: TRBD2
J: TRBJ2-1
size: .

CDR3: CASSIPRGLTDTQYF
DNA: TGTGCCAGTAGTATCCCCAGGGGGCTGACAGATACGCAGTATTTT
V: TRBV19
D: TRBD1
J: TRBJ2-3
size: few

CDR3: CASSPPQGAGKNIQYF
DNA: TGTGCCAGCAGTCCACCGCAGGGGGCAGGCAAAAACATTCAGTACTTC
V: TRBV27
D: TRBD1
J: TRBJ2-4
size: .

CDR3: CASSADRGNSPLHF
DNA: TGTGCCAGCAGTGCCGACAGGGGGAATTCACCCCTCCACTTT
V: TRBV2
D: TRBD1
J: TRBJ1-6
size: .

CDR3: CSATRDSEAFF
DNA: TGCAGTGCTACCCGGGACAGTGAAGCTTTCTTT
V: TRBV20-1
D: TRBD1
J: TRBJ1-1
size: .

CDR3: CASSPNRGTTDTQYF
DNA: TGTGCCAGCAGCCCTAACCGAGGGACTACGGATACGCAGTATTTT
V: TRBV11-2
D: TRBD2
J: TRBJ2-3
size: .

CDR3: CASRSLRDRDYTF
DNA: TGTGCCAGCAGATCTCTCCGGGACAGAGACTACACCTTC
V: TRBV11-2
D: TRBD1
J: TRBJ1-2
size: .

CDR3: CASRAVIAGALSYEQYF
DNA: TGTGCCAGCAGGGCGGTAATAGCGGGGGCCCTCTCCTACGAGCAGTACTTC
V: TRBV2
D: TRBD2
J: TRBJ2-7
size: .

CDR3: CASKRGLAAGPNEQFF
DNA: TGCGCCAGCAAGCGGGGACTAGCGGCGGGACCAAATGAGCAGTTCTTC
V: TRBV5-1
D: TRBD2
J: TRBJ2-1
size: .

CDR3: CASSMTGSNYGYTF
DNA: TGTGCCAGCAGCATGACAGGGTCTAACTATGGCTACACCTTC
V: TRBV7-9
D: TRBD1
J: TRBJ1-2
size: .

CDR3: CASSHPYRVDTEAFF
DNA: TGTGCCAGCAGTCACCCCTACCGGGTTGACACTGAAGCTTTCTTT
V: TRBV28
D: .
J: TRBJ1-1
size: .

CDR3: CASSKGPGQGHEAFF
DNA: TGTGCCAGCAGCAAAGGACCGGGACAGGGACATGAAGCTTTCTTT
V: TRBV11-3
D: TRBD1
J: TRBJ1-1
size: .

CDR3: CASGVLTVGNTEAFF
DNA: TGTGCCAGCGGAGTTTTGACAGTAGGGAACACTGAAGCTTTCTTT
V: TRBV28
D: .
J: TRBJ1-1
size: .

CDR3: CASSYSGGAFRETQYF
DNA: TGCGCCAGCAGCTACTCCGGGGGGGCGTTCAGGGAGACCCAGTACTTC
V: TRBV5-1
D: TRBD2
J: TRBJ2-5
size: .

CDR3: CASSEQPGTGTKTQYF
DNA: TGCGCCAGCAGCGAACAACCCGGGACAGGGACAAAGACCCAGTACTTC
V: TRBV5-1
D: TRBD1
J: TRBJ2-5
size: .

CDR3: CASSPSGGSSYNEQFF
DNA: TGTGCCAGCAGCCCGAGCGGGGGGAGCTCCTACAATGAGCAGTTCTTC
V: TRBV5-6
D: TRBD2
J: TRBJ2-1
size: .

CDR3: CATRGFSYGYTF
DNA: TGTGCCACCCGGGGATTCAGCTATGGCTACACCTTC
V: TRBV28
D: .
J: TRBJ1-2
size: once

CDR3: CSARGSEQYF
DNA: TGCAGTGCTAGGGGCTCCGAGCAGTACTTC
V: TRBV20-1
D: .
J: TRBJ2-7
size: once

CDR3: CAWSAGLNTEAFF
DNA: TGTGCCTGGAGTGCCGGACTCAACACTGAAGCTTTCTTT
V: TRBV30
D: .
J: TRBJ1-1
size: .

CDR3: CASSLVPPGQGNQPQHF
DNA: TGTGCCAGCAGCTTAGTGCCCCCGGGACAGGGTAATCAGCCCCAGCATTTT
V: TRBV7-2
D: TRBD1
J: TRBJ1-5
size: .

CDR3: CASSLARGNTGELFF
DNA: TGTGCCAGCAGCTTAGCAAGGGGGAACACCGGGGAGCTGTTTTTT
V: TRBV11-1
D: .
J: TRBJ2-2
size: .

CDR3: CASSQRGTVNQPQHF
DNA: TGCGCCAGCAGCCAACGCGGGACGGTCAATCAGCCCCAGCATTTT
V: TRBV4-1
D: .
J: TRBJ1-5
size: .

CDR3: CASSEQGDTQYF
DNA: TGTGCCAGCAGTGAACAGGGAGATACGCAGTATTTT
V: TRBV6-1
D: .
J: TRBJ2-3
size: few

CDR3: CSGSQPHWRQQGRELFF
DNA: TGTTCCGGCTCCCAGCCCCACTGGCGGCAACAGGGCAGGGAGCTGTTTTTT
V: TRBV7-9
D: .
J: TRBJ2-2
size: once

CDR3: CASSYSRSGQGSGYTF
DNA: TGTGCCAGCAGTTACTCTCGTTCGGGACAGGGAAGTGGCTACACCTTC
V: TRBV6-5
D: TRBD1
J: TRBJ1-2
size: .

CDR3: CASSFQGVDSPLHF
DNA: TGCGCCAGCAGCTTCCAGGGGGTGGATTCACCCCTCCACTTT
V: TRBV5-1
D: TRBD1
J: TRBJ1-6
size: .

CDR3: CATKTDPVVYGYTF
DNA: TGTGCCACAAAAACAGACCCCGTTGTCTATGGCTACACCTTC
V: TRBV28
D: .
J: TRBJ1-2
size: .

CDR3: CASSRAGDIITGELFF
DNA: TGTGCCAGCAGCAGGGCAGGGGACATCATCACCGGGGAGCTGTTTTTT
V: TRBV28
D: .
J: TRBJ2-2
size: .

CDR3: CASSPGAGTAIEAFF
DNA: TGCGCCAGCAGCCCGGGAGCCGGGACAGCGATTGAAGCTTTCTTT
V: TRBV5-1
D: TRBD1
J: TRBJ1-1
size: .

CDR3: CASSENEAGGSPQHF
DNA: TGTGCCAGCAGTGAAAACGAGGCGGGGGGGTCACCCCAGCATTTT
V: TRBV2
D: .
J: TRBJ1-5
size: .